Listed below are T cell receptor beta chains from one sample, sequenced in a study of T cell changes during pregnancy in multiple sclerosis. Only in-frame clones appear in the TCRdb table, and some are missing; sequencing was by immunoSEQ multiplex PCR. This sample has tens of thousands of clones, with 93% found just once. Specimen: peripheral blood, collected in the second trimester of pregnancy. Receptors were obtained from a female donor with multiple sclerosis, enrolled in a pregnancy study. CDR3s include the opening cysteine and the closing phenylalanine or tryptophan. Each record gives: CDR3 DNA, CDR3 protein, J gene, clone size, V gene, D gene. A D gene is named only where the DNA matches it firmly. The size entry is marked missing in some rows and otherwise reads once, few, many or a size class.

CDR3 DNA: TGTGCCAGCAATGCAGGGATTAGCGGTCGGGCCTACGAGCAGTACTTC; CDR3 protein: CASNAGISGRAYEQYF; J gene: TRBJ2-7; clone size: .; V gene: TRBV2; D gene: .
CDR3 DNA: TGTGCCAGCAGCTTAGTAGCGGGGGTTTTGGAGACCCAGTACTTC; CDR3 protein: CASSLVAGVLETQYF; J gene: TRBJ2-5; clone size: .; V gene: TRBV7-3; D gene: TRBD2
CDR3 DNA: TGCGCCAGCAGCTTGGGATCGGGGGGGCTTGAGACCCAGTACTTC; CDR3 protein: CASSLGSGGLETQYF; J gene: TRBJ2-5; clone size: .; V gene: TRBV5-1; D gene: TRBD2
CDR3 DNA: TGCGCCAGCAGCCAAGTGGTGGGCGGGACAGGGGGCGGTGAGCAGTTCTTC; CDR3 protein: CASSQVVGGTGGGEQFF; J gene: TRBJ2-1; clone size: .; V gene: TRBV4-1; D gene: TRBD1
CDR3 DNA: TGTGCCTGGAGGTCACGGAGGGCGGGAGGGCCAGGCGGGGAGCTGTTTTTT; CDR3 protein: CAWRSRRAGGPGGELFF; J gene: TRBJ2-2; clone size: .; V gene: TRBV30; D gene: TRBD2
CDR3 DNA: TGCGCCAGCAGCCAAGATTCCCAGGGTTGGTACGAGCAGTACTTC; CDR3 protein: CASSQDSQGWYEQYF; J gene: TRBJ2-7; clone size: .; V gene: TRBV4-1; D gene: .
CDR3 DNA: TGCGCCAGCAGTCAAGGACAGGGGGCGCGGGTGATCACAGATACGCAGTATTTT; CDR3 protein: CASSQGQGARVITDTQYF; J gene: TRBJ2-3; clone size: .; V gene: TRBV5-1; D gene: TRBD1
CDR3 DNA: TGCAGCGTTGAGATTCCGCAGGGGACGTACGGGGATACGCAGTATTTT; CDR3 protein: CSVEIPQGTYGDTQYF; J gene: TRBJ2-3; clone size: .; V gene: TRBV29-1; D gene: .
CDR3 DNA: TGTGCCAGCTCGCAAGGGGGACCTTCCTCCTACGAGCAGTACTTC; CDR3 protein: CASSQGGPSSYEQYF; J gene: TRBJ2-7; clone size: .; V gene: TRBV18; D gene: .
CDR3 DNA: TGTGCCAGCAGCCAAGATCAGCTACAGACTAATGAAAAACTGTTTTTT; CDR3 protein: CASSQDQLQTNEKLFF; J gene: TRBJ1-4; clone size: .; V gene: TRBV4-2; D gene: .
CDR3 DNA: TGTGCCAGCAGCAGGAGGGAGACAGATACGCAGTATTTT; CDR3 protein: CASSRRETDTQYF; J gene: TRBJ2-3; clone size: .; V gene: TRBV5-4; D gene: .
CDR3 DNA: TGTGCCAGCAGTAGCGGGGGGACGTACAATGAGCAGTTCTTC; CDR3 protein: CASSSGGTYNEQFF; J gene: TRBJ2-1; clone size: .; V gene: TRBV27; D gene: TRBD2
CDR3 DNA: TGTGCCAGCGGATCAAAAGCCGGGACAGCCTATGGCTACACCTTC; CDR3 protein: CASGSKAGTAYGYTF; J gene: TRBJ1-2; clone size: .; V gene: TRBV27; D gene: TRBD1
CDR3 DNA: TGTGCCAGCAAGGGGGCAGGGGGCTTGGAAAATTCACCCCTCCACTTT; CDR3 protein: CASKGAGGLENSPLHF; J gene: TRBJ1-6; clone size: .; V gene: TRBV2; D gene: TRBD1
CDR3 DNA: TGTGCCAGCAGTTTCAGCGGGGGGGGGTACGAGCAGTACTTC; CDR3 protein: CASSFSGGGYEQYF; J gene: TRBJ2-7; clone size: .; V gene: TRBV27; D gene: TRBD2
CDR3 DNA: TGTGCCGCCAGACAGGGGGCTTCGGGGGCCAACGTCCTGACTTTC; CDR3 protein: CAARQGASGANVLTF; J gene: TRBJ2-6; clone size: once; V gene: TRBV2; D gene: TRBD1
CDR3 DNA: TGTGCCAGCAAAAAGACAGGGAACACCGGGGAGCTGTTTTTT; CDR3 protein: CASKKTGNTGELFF; J gene: TRBJ2-2; clone size: .; V gene: TRBV6-5; D gene: .
CDR3 DNA: TGTGCCAGCACCAAGACTAGCGGGAGGGCCAATGAGCAGTTCTTC; CDR3 protein: CASTKTSGRANEQFF; J gene: TRBJ2-1; clone size: .; V gene: TRBV6-5; D gene: TRBD2